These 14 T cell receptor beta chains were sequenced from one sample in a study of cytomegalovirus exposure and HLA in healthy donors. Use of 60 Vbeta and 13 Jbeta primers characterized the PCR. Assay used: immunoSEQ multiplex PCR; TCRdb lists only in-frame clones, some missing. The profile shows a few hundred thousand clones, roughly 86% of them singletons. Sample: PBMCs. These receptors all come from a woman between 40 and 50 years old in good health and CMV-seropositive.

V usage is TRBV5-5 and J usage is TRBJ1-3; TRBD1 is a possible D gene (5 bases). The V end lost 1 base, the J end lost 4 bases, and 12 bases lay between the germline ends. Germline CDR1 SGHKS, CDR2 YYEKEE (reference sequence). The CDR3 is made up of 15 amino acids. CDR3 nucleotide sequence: TGTGCCAGCAGCTTGTGGGGCGCGTCAGGAAACACCATATATTTT. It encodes CASSLWGASGNTIYF.

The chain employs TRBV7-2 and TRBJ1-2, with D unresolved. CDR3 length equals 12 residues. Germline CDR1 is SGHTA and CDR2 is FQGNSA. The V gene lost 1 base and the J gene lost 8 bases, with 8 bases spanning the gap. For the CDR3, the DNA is TGTGCCAGCAGCTTAGGCGCTAAGGGCTACACCTTC. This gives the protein CASSLGAKGYTF.

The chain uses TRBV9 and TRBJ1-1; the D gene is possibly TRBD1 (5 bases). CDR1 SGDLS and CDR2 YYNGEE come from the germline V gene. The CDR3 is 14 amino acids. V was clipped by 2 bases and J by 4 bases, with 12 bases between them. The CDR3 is CASSVRGGSTEAFF. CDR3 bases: TGTGCCAGCAGCGTTAGGGGCGGTAGCACTGAAGCTTTCTTT.

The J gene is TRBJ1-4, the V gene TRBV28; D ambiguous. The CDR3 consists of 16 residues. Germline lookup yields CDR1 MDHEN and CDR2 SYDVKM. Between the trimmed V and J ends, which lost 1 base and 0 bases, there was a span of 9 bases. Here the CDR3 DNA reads TGTGCCAGCAGTTTATCTGGCCGATCAACTAATGAAAAACTGTTTTTT. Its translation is CASSLSGRSTNEKLFF.

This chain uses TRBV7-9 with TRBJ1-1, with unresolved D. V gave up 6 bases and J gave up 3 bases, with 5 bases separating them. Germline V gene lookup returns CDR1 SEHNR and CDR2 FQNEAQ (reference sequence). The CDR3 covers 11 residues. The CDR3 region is CASSEDTEAFF. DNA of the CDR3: TGTGCCAGCAGTGAGGACACTGAAGCTTTCTTT.

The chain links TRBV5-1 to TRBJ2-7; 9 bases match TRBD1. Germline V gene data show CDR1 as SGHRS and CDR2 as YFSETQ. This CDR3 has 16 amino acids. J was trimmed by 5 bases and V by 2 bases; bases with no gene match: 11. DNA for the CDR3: TGCGCCAGCAGCTTCCCTACAGGGGGCGCTTTCCACGAGCAGTACTTC. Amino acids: CASSFPTGGAFHEQYF.

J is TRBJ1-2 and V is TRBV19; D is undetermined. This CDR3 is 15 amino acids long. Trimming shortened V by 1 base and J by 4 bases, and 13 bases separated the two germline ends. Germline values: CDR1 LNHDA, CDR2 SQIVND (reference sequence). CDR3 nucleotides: TGTGCCAGTAGTATAGGCTCGACAATGGTCTATGGCTACACCTTC. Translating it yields CASSIGSTMVYGYTF.

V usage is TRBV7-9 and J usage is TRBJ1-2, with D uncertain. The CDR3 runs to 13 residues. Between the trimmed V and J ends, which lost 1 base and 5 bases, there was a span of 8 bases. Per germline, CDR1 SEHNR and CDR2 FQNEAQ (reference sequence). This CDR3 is CASSLEGGYGYTF. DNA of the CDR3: TGTGCCAGCAGCTTAGAGGGAGGATATGGCTACACCTTC.

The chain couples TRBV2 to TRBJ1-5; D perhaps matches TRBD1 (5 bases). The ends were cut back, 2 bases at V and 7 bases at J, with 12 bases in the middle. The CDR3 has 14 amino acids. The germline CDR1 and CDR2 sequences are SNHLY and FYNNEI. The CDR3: CASSETGIPQPQHF. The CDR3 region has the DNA TGTGCCAGCAGTGAAACAGGAATACCCCAGCCCCAGCATTTT.

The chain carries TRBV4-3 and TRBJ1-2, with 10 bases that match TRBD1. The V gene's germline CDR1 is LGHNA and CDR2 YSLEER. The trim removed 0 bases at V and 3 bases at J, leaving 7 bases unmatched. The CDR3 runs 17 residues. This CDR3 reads CASSQDPLTGGYYGYTF. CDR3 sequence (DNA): TGCGCCAGCAGCCAAGATCCTTTGACAGGGGGCTACTATGGCTACACCTTC.

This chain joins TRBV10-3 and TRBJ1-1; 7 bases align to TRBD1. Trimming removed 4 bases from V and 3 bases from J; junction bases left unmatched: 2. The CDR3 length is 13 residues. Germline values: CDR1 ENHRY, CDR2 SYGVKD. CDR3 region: CAISGGTDTEAFF. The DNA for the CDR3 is TGTGCCATCAGTGGCGGGACAGACACTGAAGCTTTCTTT.

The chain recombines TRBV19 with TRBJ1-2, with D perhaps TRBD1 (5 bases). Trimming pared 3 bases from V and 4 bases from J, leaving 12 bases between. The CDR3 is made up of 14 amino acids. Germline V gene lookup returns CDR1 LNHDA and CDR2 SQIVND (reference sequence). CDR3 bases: TGTGCCAGTAGTATTCAGGGACTGCTCTATGGCTACACCTTC. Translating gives CASSIQGLLYGYTF.

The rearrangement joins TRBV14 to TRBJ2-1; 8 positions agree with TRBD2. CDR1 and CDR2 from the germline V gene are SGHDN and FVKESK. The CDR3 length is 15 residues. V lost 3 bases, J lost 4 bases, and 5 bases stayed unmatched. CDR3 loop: CASSQRLASYNEQFF. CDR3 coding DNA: TGTGCCAGCAGCCAGAGACTAGCGTCGTACAATGAGCAGTTCTTC.

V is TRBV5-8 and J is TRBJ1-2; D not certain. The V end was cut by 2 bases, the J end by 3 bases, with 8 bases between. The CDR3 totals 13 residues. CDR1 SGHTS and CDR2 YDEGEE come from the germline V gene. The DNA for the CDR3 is TGTGCCAGCAGCTTAACGCTATACTATGGCTACACCTTC. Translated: CASSLTLYYGYTF.